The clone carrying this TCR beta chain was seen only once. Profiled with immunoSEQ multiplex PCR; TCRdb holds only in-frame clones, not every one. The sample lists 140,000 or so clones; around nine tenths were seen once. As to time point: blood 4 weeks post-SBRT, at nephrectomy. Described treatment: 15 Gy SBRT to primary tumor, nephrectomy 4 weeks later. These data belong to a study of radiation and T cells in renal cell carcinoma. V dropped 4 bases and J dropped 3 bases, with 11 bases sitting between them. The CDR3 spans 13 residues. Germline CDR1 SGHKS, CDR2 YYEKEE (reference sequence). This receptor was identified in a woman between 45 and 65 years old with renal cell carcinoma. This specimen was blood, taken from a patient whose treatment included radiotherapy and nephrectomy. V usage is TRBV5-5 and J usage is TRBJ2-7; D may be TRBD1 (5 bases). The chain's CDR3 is CASSADSFYEQYF. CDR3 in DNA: TGTGCCAGCAGCGCTGACAGTTTCTACGAGCAGTACTTC. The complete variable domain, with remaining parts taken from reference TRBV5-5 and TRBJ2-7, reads DAGVTQSPTHLIKTRGQQVTLRCSPISGHKSVSWYQQVLGQGPQFIFQYYEKEERGRGNFPDRFSARQFPNYSSELNVNALLLGDSALYLCASSADSFYEQYFGPGTRLTVT.